One and the same sample provided the 24 T cell receptor beta chains below, sequenced in a study of blood T cell repertoires in COVID-19. Here immunoSEQ multiplex PCR was the method, and the copy in TCRdb shows in-frame clones only, minus some. This table holds 55,000 to 75,000 clones, about 90% found once. Source material: peripheral blood. The source is a man aged 60 to 75 with acute or convalescent COVID-19.

This chain uses TRBV14 with TRBJ2-3; TRBD1 might be the D (5 bases). This CDR3 is built from 16 residues. Germline values: CDR1 SGHDN, CDR2 FVKESK. Trimming took off 1 base at V and 2 bases at J, with 13 bases between the two ends. The CDR3 bases are TGTGCCAGCAGCCAAGTAGGGGCACGACTCACAGATACGCAGTATTTT. This codes for CASSQVGARLTDTQYF.

This chain uses TRBV27 with TRBJ1-2, with D perhaps TRBD1 (6 bases). The CDR3 length is 14 residues. Germline V gene sequence: CDR1 MNHEY, CDR2 SMNVEV (reference sequence). V lost 4 bases, J lost 5 bases, and 14 bases lay in between. The CDR3 here is CASSSLGTSYGYTF. The DNA for the CDR3 is TGTGCCAGCAGTTCCCTTGGGACATCGTATGGCTACACCTTC.

The V call is TRBV5-6, the J call TRBJ2-7, with D tentatively TRBD2 (6 bases). The germline CDR1 and CDR2 sequences are SGHDT and YYEEEE. This CDR3 spans 15 amino acids. V lost 4 bases to trimming and J lost 0 bases, with 14 bases between them. The CDR3 DNA follows: TGTGCCAGCAGCCCATGGGGGGTGACCTCCTACGAGCAGTACTTC. Its protein is CASSPWGVTSYEQYF.

This chain uses TRBV6-4 with TRBJ2-6, with D perhaps TRBD1 (6 bases). The germline V gene has CDR1 MRHNA and CDR2 SNTAGT. The CDR3 has 17 amino acids. The ends were cut back, 4 bases at V and 0 bases at J, with 13 bases in the middle. CDR3 DNA: TGTGCCAGCAGTGCGGGACAACTAGTCTCTGGGGCCAACGTCCTGACTTTC. This encodes CASSAGQLVSGANVLTF.

This clone was seen more than once but under ten times. The CDR3 region is CASSQEWTPGQGTSPLHF. The CDR3 DNA reads TGCGCCAGCAGCCAAGAATGGACCCCGGGACAGGGGACTTCACCCCTCCACTTT. This chain links TRBV4-1 with TRBJ1-6; the match to TRBD1 covers 10 bases. Per the germline V gene, CDR1 is MGHRA and CDR2 is YSYEKL. The length of the CDR3 is 18 residues. Trimming at V came to 0 bases and at J to 9 bases, leaving 11 bases not matched to a gene.

V gene TRBV28 combines with J gene TRBJ2-3; D possibly corresponds to TRBD1 (6 bases). This CDR3 region has 12 residues. Germline V lookup: CDR1 MDHEN, CDR2 SYDVKM. V gave up 6 bases and J gave up 14 bases, with 18 bases separating them. In DNA, the CDR3 is TGTGCCAGCAGCCCCCTGGACAGTTCTCTGTATTTT. It translates to CASSPLDSSLYF.

This sequence joins TRBV11-3 and TRBJ2-1; D is unclear. V was clipped by 0 bases and J by 3 bases, with 6 bases between them. From germline, CDR1 is SGHNT and CDR2 YENEEA. CDR3 length: 14 amino acids. The CDR3 coding sequence is TGTGCCAGCAGCTTAGACCCAGGCTACAATGAGCAGTTCTTC. Protein: CASSLDPGYNEQFF.

The chain joins TRBV5-6 to TRBJ1-1; D may be TRBD1 (6 bases). The CDR3 length is 16 residues. From germline, CDR1 is SGHDT and CDR2 YYEEEE. The ends were cut back, 1 base at V and 2 bases at J, with 15 bases in the middle. CDR3 bases: TGTGCCAGCAGCTTGTACGCGGGGGACATTAACACTGAAGCTTTCTTT. It specifies CASSLYAGDINTEAFF.

The genes are TRBV3-1 (or the pseudogene TRBV3-2) and TRBJ1-1; no definite D call. This CDR3 has 16 amino acids. Germline V gene data show CDR1 as LGHDT and CDR2 as YNNKEL (reference sequence). V was pared by 3 bases and J by 1 base, with 15 bases between. CDR3 amino acids: CASSQPRGSGNTEAFF. The DNA for the CDR3 is TGTGCCAGCAGCCAGCCGCGGGGTTCTGGGAACACTGAAGCTTTCTTT.

CDR3 loop: CASSVRDRLNSPLHF. CDR3 coding DNA: TGTGCCAGTAGTGTCCGAGACAGGCTGAATTCACCCCTCCACTTT. The genes are TRBV19 and TRBJ1-6; TRBD1 is a possible D gene (6 bases). CDR3 length equals 15 residues. Trimming stripped 5 bases from V and 7 bases from J, with 15 bases between. CDR1 and CDR2 (germline): LNHDA, SQIVND (reference sequence).

The V gene is TRBV28, the J gene TRBJ2-5; no clear D. CDR1 and CDR2 from the germline V gene are MDHEN and SYDVKM. Trimming stripped 7 bases from V and 5 bases from J, with 14 bases between. This CDR3 is 13 amino acids long. In nucleotides, the CDR3 is TGTGCCAGCACCCGATGGTACGGGGAGACCCAGTACTTC. This codes for CASTRWYGETQYF.

The CDR3 reads CASSSGGAQHF. CDR3 in DNA: TGTGCCAGCAGCTCGGGGGGGGCCCAGCATTTT. The chain joins TRBV7-9 to TRBJ1-5, with TRBD1 as a possible D gene (5 bases). V was clipped by 4 bases and J by 11 bases, with 9 bases between them. CDR1 and CDR2 from the germline V gene are SEHNR and FQNEAQ (reference sequence). The CDR3 is made up of 11 amino acids.

This clone was counted only a few times. J is TRBJ1-4 and V is TRBV24-1, with D possibly TRBD1 on 5 matching bases. V was cut by 7 bases and J by 3 bases, with 11 bases left in between. Germline V gene data show CDR1 as KGHDR and CDR2 as SFDVKD. The CDR3 has 14 residues. Here the CDR3 reads CATSSTAANEKLFF. The CDR3 region has the DNA TGTGCCACCAGCTCGACAGCTGCTAATGAAAAACTGTTTTTT.

The J gene is TRBJ1-3, the V gene TRBV5-1, with D unresolved. The ends were cut back, 2 bases at V and 0 bases at J, with 12 bases in the middle. Germline values: CDR1 SGHRS, CDR2 YFSETQ. The CDR3 is 16 residues long. CDR3 DNA: TGCGCCAGCAGCTTAGGAGGGAATGACTCTGGAAACACCATATATTTT. Translating gives CASSLGGNDSGNTIYF.

CDR3 sequence (DNA): TGTGCCAGCAGCAAAAATCCGACAGGGAATGTCCTCTACGAGCAGTACTTC. This translates into CASSKNPTGNVLYEQYF. This chain uses TRBV2 with TRBJ2-7; 7 bases are shared with TRBD1. Trimming removed 6 bases from V and 3 bases from J; junction bases left unmatched: 17. Germline V gives CDR1 SNHLY, CDR2 FYNNEI. The CDR3 is 17 amino acids.

The chain employs TRBV5-8 and TRBJ2-5; D ambiguous. Looked up from germline, CDR1 is SGHTS and CDR2 is YDEGEE. V was pared by 4 bases and J by 1 base, with 8 bases between. The CDR3 covers 13 residues. In nucleotides, the CDR3 is TGTGCCAGCAGCCTACCAGGCCAAGAGACCCAGTACTTC. Encoded protein: CASSLPGQETQYF.

CDR3 region: CASSQVRGSYEQYF. The CDR3 DNA sequence: TGTGCCAGCAGCCAAGTCCGGGGGTCCTACGAGCAGTACTTC. The chain recombines TRBV3-1 (or the pseudogene TRBV3-2) with TRBJ2-7, with a tentative D call TRBD2 (6 bases). V lost 1 base, J lost 1 base, and 8 bases lay in between. Germline CDR1 LGHDT, CDR2 YNNKEL (reference sequence). The CDR3 sequence is 14 residues long.

The chain recombines TRBV5-6 with TRBJ1-5; D might be TRBD1 (5 bases). Germline CDR1 is SGHDT and CDR2 is YYEEEE. The germline V and J ends were trimmed by 4 bases and 4 bases, with 15 bases remaining between them. The CDR3 sequence is 15 residues long. DNA for the CDR3: TGTGCCAGCAGCAATAGGCGTAGGGGAAATCAGCCCCAGCATTTT. Its translation: CASSNRRRGNQPQHF. Drawing the rest from reference TRBV5-6 and TRBJ1-5, the complete variable domain is DAGVTQSPTHLIKTRGQQVTLRCSPKSGHDTVSWYQQALGQGPQFIFQYYEEEERQRGNFPDRFSGHQFPNYSSELNVNALLLGDSALYLCASSNRRRGNQPQHFGDGTRLSIL.

The V call is TRBV15, the J call TRBJ2-5, with D perhaps matching TRBD1 (6 bases). Germline CDR1 reads LNHNV; CDR2 reads YYDKDF (reference sequence). This CDR3 contains 14 residues. Trimming stripped 2 bases from V and 4 bases from J, with 11 bases between. CDR3 DNA: TGTGCCACCAGCAGACCAGGGGATGGAGAGACCCAGTACTTC. This encodes CATSRPGDGETQYF.

V gene TRBV7-2 combines with J gene TRBJ2-1, with D perhaps matching TRBD1 (6 bases). The CDR3 spans 15 residues. CDR1 SGHTA and CDR2 FQGNSA come from the germline V gene. Deletions cut 1 base from V and 4 bases from J, with 11 bases between. Written as DNA, the CDR3 is TGTGCCAGCAGCTTAGGGCAGGGGATGTACAATGAGCAGTTCTTC. It codes for CASSLGQGMYNEQFF.

The chain recombines TRBV5-4 with TRBJ1-6; 7 bases map to TRBD1. The junction had 10 bases not matched to a gene; V was cut back by 3 bases and J by 10 bases. CDR1 and CDR2 from the germline V gene are SGHNT and YYREEE (reference sequence). The CDR3 totals 15 residues. The CDR3 loop is CASSSGGGSFSPLHF. Here the CDR3 DNA reads TGTGCCAGCAGCTCTGGAGGGGGCAGCTTCTCACCCCTCCACTTT.

The gene calls are TRBV2 and TRBJ1-5, with D uncertain. Germline-derived CDR1 and CDR2 are SNHLY and FYNNEI. The CDR3 runs to 14 residues. V gave up 7 bases and J gave up 0 bases, with 10 bases separating them. The CDR3 loop reads CASTESYSNQPQHF. The CDR3 bases are TGTGCCAGCACAGAAAGTTATAGCAATCAGCCCCAGCATTTT. The variable domain in full, with the rest retrieved from reference TRBV2 and TRBJ1-5, is EPEVTQTPSHQVTQMGQEVILRCVPISNHLYFYWYRQILGQKVEFLVSFYNNEISEKSEIFDDQFSVERPDGSNFTLKIRSTKLEDSAMYFCASTESYSNQPQHFGDGTRLSIL.

V is TRBV5-1 and J is TRBJ1-1; 9 bases are a match to TRBD1. Germline values: CDR1 SGHRS, CDR2 YFSETQ. This CDR3 is 14 amino acids long. Trimming cost V 1 base and J 5 bases; bases outside gene matches: 3. For the CDR3, the DNA is TGCGCCAGCAGCTTGATGACAGGGGGGACTGAAGCTTTCTTT. Its protein product is CASSLMTGGTEAFF.

As to this clone: A read error may produce the germline difference seen at one junction end. This chain links TRBV11-2 with TRBJ1-2, with D unresolved. This CDR3 contains 14 residues. Per germline, CDR1 SGHAT and CDR2 FQNNGV. CDR3 bases: TGTGCCAGCAGCCCCACAGCCTCGTTTCCCGGTCAGGCCTTC. Amino acids: CASSPTASFPGQAF.